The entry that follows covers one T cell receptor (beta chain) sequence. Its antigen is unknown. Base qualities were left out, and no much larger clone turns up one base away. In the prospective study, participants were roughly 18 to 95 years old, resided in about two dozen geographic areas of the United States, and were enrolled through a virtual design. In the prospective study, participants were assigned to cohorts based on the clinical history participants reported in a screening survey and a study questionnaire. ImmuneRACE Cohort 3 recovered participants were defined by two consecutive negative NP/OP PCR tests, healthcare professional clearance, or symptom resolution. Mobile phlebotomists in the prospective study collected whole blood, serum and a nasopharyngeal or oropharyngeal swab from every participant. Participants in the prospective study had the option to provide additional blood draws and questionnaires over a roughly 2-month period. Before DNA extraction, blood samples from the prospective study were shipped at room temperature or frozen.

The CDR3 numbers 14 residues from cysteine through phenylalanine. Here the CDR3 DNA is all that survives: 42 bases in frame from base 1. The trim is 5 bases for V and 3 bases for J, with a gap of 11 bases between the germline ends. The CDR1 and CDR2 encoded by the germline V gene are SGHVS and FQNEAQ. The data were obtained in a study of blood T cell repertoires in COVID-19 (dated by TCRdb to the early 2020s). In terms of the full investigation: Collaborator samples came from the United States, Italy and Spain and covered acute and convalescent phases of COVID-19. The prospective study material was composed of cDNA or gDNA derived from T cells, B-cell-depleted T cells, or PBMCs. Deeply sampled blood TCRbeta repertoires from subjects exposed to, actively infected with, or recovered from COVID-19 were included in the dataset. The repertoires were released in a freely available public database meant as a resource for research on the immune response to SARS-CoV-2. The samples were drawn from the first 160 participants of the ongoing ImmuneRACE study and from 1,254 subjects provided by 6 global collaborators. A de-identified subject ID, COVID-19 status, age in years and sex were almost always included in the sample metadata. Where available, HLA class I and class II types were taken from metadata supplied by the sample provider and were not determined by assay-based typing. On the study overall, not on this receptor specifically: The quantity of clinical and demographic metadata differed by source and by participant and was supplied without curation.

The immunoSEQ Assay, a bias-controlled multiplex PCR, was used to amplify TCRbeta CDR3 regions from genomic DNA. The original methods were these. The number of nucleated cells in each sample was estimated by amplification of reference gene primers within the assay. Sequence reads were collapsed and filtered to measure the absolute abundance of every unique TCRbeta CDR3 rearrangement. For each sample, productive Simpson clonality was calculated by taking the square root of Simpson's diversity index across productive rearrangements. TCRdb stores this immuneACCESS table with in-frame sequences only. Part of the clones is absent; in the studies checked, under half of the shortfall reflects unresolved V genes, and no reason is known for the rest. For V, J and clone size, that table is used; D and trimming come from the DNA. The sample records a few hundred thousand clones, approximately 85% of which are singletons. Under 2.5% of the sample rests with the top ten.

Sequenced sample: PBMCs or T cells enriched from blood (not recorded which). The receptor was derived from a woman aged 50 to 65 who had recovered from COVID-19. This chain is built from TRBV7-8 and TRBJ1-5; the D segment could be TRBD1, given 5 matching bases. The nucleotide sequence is TGTGCCAGCAGCCCGACAGCCAACAATCAGCCCCAGCATTTT. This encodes CASSPTANNQPQHF.